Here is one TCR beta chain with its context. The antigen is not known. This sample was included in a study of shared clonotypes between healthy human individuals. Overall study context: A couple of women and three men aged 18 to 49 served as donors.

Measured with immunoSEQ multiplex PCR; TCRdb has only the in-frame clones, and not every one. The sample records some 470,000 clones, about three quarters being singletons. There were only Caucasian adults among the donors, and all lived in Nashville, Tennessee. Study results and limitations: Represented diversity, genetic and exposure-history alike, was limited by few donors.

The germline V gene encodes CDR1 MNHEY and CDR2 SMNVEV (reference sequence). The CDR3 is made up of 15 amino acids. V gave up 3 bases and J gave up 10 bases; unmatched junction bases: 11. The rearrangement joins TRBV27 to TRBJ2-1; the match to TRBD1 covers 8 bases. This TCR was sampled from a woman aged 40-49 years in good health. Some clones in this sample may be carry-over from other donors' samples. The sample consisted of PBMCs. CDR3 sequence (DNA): TGTGCCAGCAGTTTGTCGGGACAGGCCAAGGGCGAGCAGTTCTTC. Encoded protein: CASSLSGQAKGEQFF.